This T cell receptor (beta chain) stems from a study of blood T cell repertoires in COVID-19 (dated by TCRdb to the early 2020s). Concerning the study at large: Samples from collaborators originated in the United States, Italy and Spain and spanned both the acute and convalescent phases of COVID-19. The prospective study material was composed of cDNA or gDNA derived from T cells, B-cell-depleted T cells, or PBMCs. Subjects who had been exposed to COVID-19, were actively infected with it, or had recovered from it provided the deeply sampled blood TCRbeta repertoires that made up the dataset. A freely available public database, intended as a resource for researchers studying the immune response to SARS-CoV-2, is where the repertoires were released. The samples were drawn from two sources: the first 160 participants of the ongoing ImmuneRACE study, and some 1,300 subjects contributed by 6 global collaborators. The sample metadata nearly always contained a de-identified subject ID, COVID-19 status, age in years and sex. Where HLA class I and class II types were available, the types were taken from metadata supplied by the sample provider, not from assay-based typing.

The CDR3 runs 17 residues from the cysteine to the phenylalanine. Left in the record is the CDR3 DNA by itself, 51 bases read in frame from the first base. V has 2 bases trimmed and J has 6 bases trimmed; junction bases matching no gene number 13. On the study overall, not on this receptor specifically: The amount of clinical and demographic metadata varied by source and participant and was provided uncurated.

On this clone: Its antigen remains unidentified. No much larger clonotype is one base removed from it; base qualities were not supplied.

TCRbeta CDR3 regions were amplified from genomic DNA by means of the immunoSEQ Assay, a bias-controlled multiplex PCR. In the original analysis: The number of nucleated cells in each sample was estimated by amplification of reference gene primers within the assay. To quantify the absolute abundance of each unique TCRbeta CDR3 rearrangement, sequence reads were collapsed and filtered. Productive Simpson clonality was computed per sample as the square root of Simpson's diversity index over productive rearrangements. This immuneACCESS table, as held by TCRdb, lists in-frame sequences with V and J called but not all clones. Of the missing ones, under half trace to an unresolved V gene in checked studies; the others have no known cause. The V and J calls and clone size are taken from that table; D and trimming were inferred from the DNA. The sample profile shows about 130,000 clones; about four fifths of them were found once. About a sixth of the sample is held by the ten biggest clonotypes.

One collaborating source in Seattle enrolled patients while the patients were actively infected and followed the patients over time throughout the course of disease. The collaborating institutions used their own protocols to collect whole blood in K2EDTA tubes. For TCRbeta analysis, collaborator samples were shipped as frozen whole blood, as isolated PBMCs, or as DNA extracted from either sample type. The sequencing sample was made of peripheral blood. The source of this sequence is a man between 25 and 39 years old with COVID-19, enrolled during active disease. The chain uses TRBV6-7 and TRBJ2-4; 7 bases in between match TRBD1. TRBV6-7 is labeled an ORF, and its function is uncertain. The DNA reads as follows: TGTGCCAGCAGTTACCTGCGATGGGGACAGCCTAGAAACATTCAGTACTTC. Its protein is CASSYLRWGQPRNIQYF.